This T cell receptor beta chain was sequenced for a study of blood T cells in healthy people across ages. Researchers collected approximately 9.5 milliliters of peripheral blood from every single donor. The authors extracted at least 6 micrograms of total RNA per sample. Through a sample-barcoded 5' primer and a J-beta primer mix, a second PCR was run for roughly 6 to 12 cycles. MiXCR, run by TCRdb on the 5' RACE reads, gives a single entry per CDR3 protein. The sample has some 940,000 distinct CDR3 sequences, about 27% seen once; the top ten hold roughly a tenth. This CDR3 comprises 17 residues. With 3 bases removed from V and 0 bases from J, the gap between germline ends came to 12 bases. Germline values: CDR1 MNHEY, CDR2 SVGEGT. These data were likewise used in another study, on T cells of mothers and their children.

What was sequenced was blood. The source of this sequence is a woman in her 40s in good health. The chain recombines TRBV6-2 or TRBV6-3 with TRBJ1-6, with D maybe TRBD1 (6 bases). CDR3 coding DNA: TGTGCCAGCAGTTATACAGGGATGAGCTCCTATAATTCACCCCTCCACTTT. This translates into CASSYTGMSSYNSPLHF.